The 14 T cell receptor beta chains below come from one sample, sequenced in a study of T cell responses to AZD1222 COVID-19 vaccine. Sequenced by immunoSEQ multiplex PCR; TCRdb stores in-frame clones only, minus some. This table has roughly 96,000 clones, about 89% appearing once. The sequencing here drew on peripheral blood, taken on day 0 of AZD1222 vaccination. The source of these receptors is an adult in good health.

The table lists this clone with a count of one. The chain employs TRBV2 and TRBJ1-3, with D possibly TRBD1 on 6 matching bases. V lost 5 bases and J 2 bases, leaving 7 bases between the germline ends. The CDR3 is made up of 13 amino acids. Germline CDR1 reads SNHLY; CDR2 reads FYNNEI. CDR3 DNA: TGTGCCAGCAGTCGGGGGCCTGGAAACACCATATATTTT. This translates into CASSRGPGNTIYF.

This clone was seen just once. The V call is TRBV2, the J call TRBJ2-1; D is unresolved. The CDR3 is 12 residues long. The germline CDR1 and CDR2 sequences are SNHLY and FYNNEI. Trimming cost V 6 bases and J 3 bases, with 6 bases left between them. The CDR3 reads CASSRNYNEQFF. CDR3 nucleotide sequence: TGTGCCAGCAGCCGAAACTACAATGAGCAGTTCTTC.

The rearrangement uses TRBV5-6 and TRBJ1-1; no definite D call. V was cut by 4 bases and J by 5 bases, with 12 bases left in between. This CDR3 is built from 13 residues. CDR1 is SGHDT and CDR2 is YYEEEE in the germline V gene. The CDR3 reads CASSAWVGTEAFF. The CDR3 coding sequence is TGTGCCAGCAGCGCCTGGGTGGGAACTGAAGCTTTCTTT.

This chain joins TRBV15 and TRBJ1-4; maybe TRBD1 (6 bases). Germline CDR1 reads LNHNV; CDR2 reads YYDKDF (reference sequence). V dropped 0 bases and J dropped 6 bases, with 17 bases sitting between them. CDR3 length equals 17 residues. The DNA of the CDR3 is TGTGCCACCAGCAGAGATACGGGACACCCGTCTGATGAAAAACTGTTTTTT. Residues: CATSRDTGHPSDEKLFF.

This chain links TRBV18 with TRBJ1-1, with a possible D match to TRBD1 (6 bases). Germline-derived CDR1 and CDR2 are KGHSH and LQKENI. Trimming removed 7 bases from V and 1 base from J, with 10 bases in between. The CDR3 contains 13 residues. This CDR3 is CASLGQTNTEAFF. The CDR3 bases are TGTGCCAGCTTAGGACAGACGAACACTGAAGCTTTCTTT.

The CDR3 DNA reads TGTGCCAGCAGCTTAGGACAGGGGGCTAACTATGGCTACACCTTC. It yields the protein CASSLGQGANYGYTF. V is TRBV5-8 and J is TRBJ1-2, with 10 bases identical to TRBD1. CDR1 and CDR2 from the germline V gene are SGHTS and YDEGEE. The CDR3 loop spans 15 amino acids. The V segment lost 2 bases and the J segment 0 bases; nucleotides outside the gene matches: 1.

J is TRBJ1-2 and V is TRBV6-5; D perhaps matches TRBD1 (5 bases). V lost 0 bases and J lost 0, with 8 bases in between. Germline CDR1 and CDR2: MNHEY and SVGAGI. The CDR3 runs 15 residues. This CDR3 is CASSYSKTANYGYTF. The CDR3 nucleotides read TGTGCCAGCAGTTACTCGAAGACAGCTAACTATGGCTACACCTTC.

The V gene is TRBV12-2, the J gene TRBJ1-2; whether TRBD1, the table's D call, matches the DNA was not checked. TRBV12-2 is described as a pseudogene. This CDR3 contains 14 residues. For the CDR3, the DNA is TGTGCAAGTCGCTTTGACAGGTACGACTATGGCTACACCTTC. Amino acids: CASRFDRYDYGYTF.

The chain couples TRBV27 to TRBJ1-2, with D unclear. Germline CDR1 is MNHEY and CDR2 is SMNVEV (reference sequence). V lost 4 bases and J lost 8, with 17 bases in between. This CDR3 contains 14 residues. This CDR3 reads CASSSGQHTRGYTF. DNA of the CDR3: TGTGCCAGCAGTTCAGGCCAACACACGCGGGGCTACACCTTC.

The chain has TRBV6-6 and TRBJ2-1, with D hard to call. Trimming removed 6 bases at V and 2 bases at J, with 17 bases between. In germline, CDR1 is MNHNY, CDR2 SVGAGI (reference sequence). CDR3 size: 16 residues. CDR3 in amino acids: CASSSGRNVAYNEQFF. The CDR3 nucleotides are TGTGCCAGCAGCTCTGGACGGAATGTGGCCTACAATGAGCAGTTCTTC.

This clone was picked up one time. The chain has TRBV5-1 and TRBJ2-7, with D uncertain. Per the germline V gene, CDR1 is SGHRS and CDR2 is YFSETQ. V dropped 6 bases and J dropped 2 bases, with 12 bases sitting between them. CDR3 length equals 13 residues. The CDR3 region has the DNA TGCGCCAGCACCCTGACTGGAACCTACGAGCAGTACTTC. Its protein product is CASTLTGTYEQYF.

The V call is TRBV10-3, the J call TRBJ1-6; TRBD1 matches at 7 bases. There are 13 residues in the CDR3. Germline CDR1 reads ENHRY; CDR2 reads SYGVKD. Trimming cost V 8 bases and J 8 bases; bases outside gene matches: 6. This CDR3 is CAIGTGQDSPLHF. CDR3 DNA sequence: TGTGCCATCGGGACCGGACAGGATTCACCCCTCCACTTT.

The gene calls are TRBV3-1 (or the pseudogene TRBV3-2) and TRBJ1-6; D is ambiguous. This CDR3 region has 15 residues. With 2 bases removed from V and 10 bases from J, the gap between germline ends came to 15 bases. Germline values: CDR1 LGHDT, CDR2 YNNKEL (reference sequence). CDR3 nucleotide sequence: TGTGCCAGCAGCCAAATTCGTCGGGCAGGATCACCCCTCCACTTT. Protein product: CASSQIRRAGSPLHF.

The chain links TRBV30 to TRBJ1-6, with D perhaps matching TRBD1 (6 bases). The CDR3 totals 14 residues. Trimming left V 0 bases short and J 10 bases short, with 13 bases between. Germline V gives CDR1 GTSNPN, CDR2 SVGIG (reference sequence). This CDR3 is CAWSVGGQESPLHF. Written as DNA, the CDR3 is TGTGCCTGGAGTGTTGGGGGGCAAGAATCACCCCTCCACTTT.